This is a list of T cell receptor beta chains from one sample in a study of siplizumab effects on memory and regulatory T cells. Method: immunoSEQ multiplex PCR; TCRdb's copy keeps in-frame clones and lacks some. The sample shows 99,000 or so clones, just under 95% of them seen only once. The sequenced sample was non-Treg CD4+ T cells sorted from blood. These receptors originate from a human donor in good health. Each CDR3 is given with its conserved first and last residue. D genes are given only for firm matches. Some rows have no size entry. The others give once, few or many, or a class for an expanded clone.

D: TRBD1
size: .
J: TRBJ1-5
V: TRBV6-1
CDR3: CASSEVTGGNQPQHF
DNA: TGTGCCAGCAGTGAAGTCACAGGGGGTAATCAGCCCCAGCATTTT

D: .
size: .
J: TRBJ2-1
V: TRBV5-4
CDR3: CASSLGSPYNEQFF
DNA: TGTGCCAGCAGCTTGGGGTCACCCTACAATGAGCAGTTCTTC

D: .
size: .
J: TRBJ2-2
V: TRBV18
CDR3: CASSPRQAANTGELFF
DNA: TGTGCCAGCTCGCCCAGACAGGCCGCGAACACCGGGGAGCTGTTTTTT

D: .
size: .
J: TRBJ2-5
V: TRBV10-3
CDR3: CAISASGTIGAETQYF
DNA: TGTGCCATCAGTGCGTCCGGGACAATAGGGGCAGAGACCCAGTACTTC

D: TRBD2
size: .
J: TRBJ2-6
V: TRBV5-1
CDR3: CASSLRGGANLSGANVLTF
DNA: TGCGCCAGCTCTCTTCGGGGAGGGGCTAACCTCTCTGGGGCCAACGTCCTGACTTTC

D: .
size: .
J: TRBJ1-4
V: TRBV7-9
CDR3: CASSSLTVGASTEKLFF
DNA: TGTGCCAGCAGCTCCTTAACGGTGGGGGCTTCAACTGAAAAACTGTTTTTT

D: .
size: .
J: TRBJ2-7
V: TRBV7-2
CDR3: CASSLNPYEQYF
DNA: TGTGCCAGCAGCTTAAATCCCTACGAGCAGTACTTC

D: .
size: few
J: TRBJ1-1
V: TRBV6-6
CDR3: CASTHHREEAFF
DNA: TGTGCCAGCACCCATCACCGGGAAGAAGCTTTCTTT

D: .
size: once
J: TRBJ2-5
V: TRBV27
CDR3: CASSSETQYF
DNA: TGTGCCAGCAGTTCGGAGACCCAGTACTTC

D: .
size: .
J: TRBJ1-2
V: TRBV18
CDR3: CASSPQGQGPNYGYTF
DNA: TGTGCCAGCTCACCACAAGGGCAGGGTCCTAACTATGGCTACACCTTC

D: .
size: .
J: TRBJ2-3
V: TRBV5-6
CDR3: CASTTRASTAHTQYF
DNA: TGTGCCAGCACCACCCGCGCATCGACGGCCCATACGCAGTATTTT

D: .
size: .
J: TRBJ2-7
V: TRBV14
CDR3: CASSLLFGRGAYEQYF
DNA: TGTGCCAGCAGCCTCCTCTTTGGACGGGGTGCCTACGAGCAGTACTTC

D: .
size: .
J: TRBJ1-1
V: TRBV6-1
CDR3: CASSFSYMNTEAFF
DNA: TGTGCCAGCAGCTTTTCCTACATGAACACTGAAGCTTTCTTT

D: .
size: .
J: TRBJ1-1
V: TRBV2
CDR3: CASSEVLQFGHEAFF
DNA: TGTGCCAGCAGTGAAGTTCTACAGTTCGGTCACGAAGCTTTCTTT

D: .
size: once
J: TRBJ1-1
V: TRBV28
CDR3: CASSLIIPAEAFF
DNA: TGTGCCAGCAGTTTAATAATTCCGGCTGAAGCTTTCTTT

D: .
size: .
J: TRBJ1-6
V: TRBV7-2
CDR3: CASSLVVAAGLNSPLHF
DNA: TGTGCCAGCAGCTTAGTAGTGGCAGCCGGACTTAATTCACCCCTCCACTTT

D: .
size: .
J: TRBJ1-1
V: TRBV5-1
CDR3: CASSLAEGGLAFF
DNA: TGCGCCAGCAGCTTGGCCGAGGGAGGGTTAGCTTTCTTT

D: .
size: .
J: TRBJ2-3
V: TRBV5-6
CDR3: CASSSQQGADTQYF
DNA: TGTGCCAGCAGCTCACAACAGGGTGCAGATACGCAGTATTTT

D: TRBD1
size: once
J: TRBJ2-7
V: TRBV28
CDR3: CASSLGDRGPLSYEQYF
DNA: TGTGCCAGCAGTCTTGGTGACAGGGGGCCGCTATCCTACGAGCAGTACTTC

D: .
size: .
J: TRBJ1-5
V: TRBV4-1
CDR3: CASSQAYIQGARANQPQHF
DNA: TGCGCCAGCAGCCAAGCGTATATTCAGGGTGCACGAGCTAATCAGCCCCAGCATTTT

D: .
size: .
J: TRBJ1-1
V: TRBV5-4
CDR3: CASSLDGRNTEAFF
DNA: TGTGCCAGCAGCTTAGACGGTCGTAACACTGAAGCTTTCTTT

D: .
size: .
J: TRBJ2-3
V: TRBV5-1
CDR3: CASNSVTDTQYF
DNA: TGCGCCAGCAATTCGGTTACAGATACGCAGTATTTT

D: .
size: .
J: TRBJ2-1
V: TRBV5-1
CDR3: CASTIRETYNEQFF
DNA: TGCGCCAGCACTATAAGGGAGACCTACAATGAGCAGTTCTTC

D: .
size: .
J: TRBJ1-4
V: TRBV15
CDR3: CATSIEPRDGDNEKLFF
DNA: TGTGCCACCAGCATAGAACCCCGGGACGGTGACAATGAAAAACTGTTTTTT

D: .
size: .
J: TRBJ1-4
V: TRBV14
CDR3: CASSQVGGLNEKLFF
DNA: TGTGCCAGCAGCCAAGTCGGGGGGCTCAATGAAAAACTGTTTTTT

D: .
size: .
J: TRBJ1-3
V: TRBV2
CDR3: CASSEVQGASGNTIYF
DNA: TGTGCCAGCAGTGAGGTTCAGGGAGCCTCTGGAAACACCATATATTTT

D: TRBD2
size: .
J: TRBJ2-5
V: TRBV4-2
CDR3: CASSQSLAGETQYF
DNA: TGTGCCAGCAGCCAATCACTAGCGGGGGAGACCCAGTACTTC

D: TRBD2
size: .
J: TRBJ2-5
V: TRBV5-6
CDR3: CASSPAGTSGRLRETQYF
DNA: TGTGCCAGCAGCCCTGCCGGGACTAGCGGGAGATTGCGGGAGACCCAGTACTTC

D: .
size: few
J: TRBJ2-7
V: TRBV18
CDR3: CASSPHYEQYF
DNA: TGTGCCAGCTCACCCCACTACGAGCAGTACTTC

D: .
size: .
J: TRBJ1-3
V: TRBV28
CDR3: CASSLQTASGNTIYF
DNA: TGTGCCAGCAGTTTACAGACAGCCTCTGGAAACACCATATATTTT

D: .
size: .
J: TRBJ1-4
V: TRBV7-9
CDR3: CASSLIQGSGKLFF
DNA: TGTGCCAGCAGCTTAATACAGGGATCGGGAAAACTGTTTTTT

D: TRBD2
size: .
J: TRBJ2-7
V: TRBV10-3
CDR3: CAIRSGTRTLEQYF
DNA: TGTGCCATCAGATCCGGGACTAGGACTCTCGAGCAGTACTTC

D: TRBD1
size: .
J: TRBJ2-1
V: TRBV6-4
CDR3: CASSDSGGTGSNEQFF
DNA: TGTGCCAGCAGTGACTCCGGCGGGACAGGGAGCAATGAGCAGTTCTTC

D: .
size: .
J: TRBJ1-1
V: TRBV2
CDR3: CASSEEGLNTEAFF
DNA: TGTGCCAGCAGTGAAGAGGGACTGAACACTGAAGCTTTCTTT

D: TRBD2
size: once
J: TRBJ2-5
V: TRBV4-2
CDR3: CASSHPRGEGREETQYF
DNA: TGTGCCAGCAGCCACCCCCGGGGGGAGGGCCGGGAAGAGACCCAGTACTTC

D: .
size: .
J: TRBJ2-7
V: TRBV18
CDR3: CASSPPFPSSYEQYF
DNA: TGTGCCAGCTCACCACCCTTTCCAAGCTCCTACGAGCAGTACTTC

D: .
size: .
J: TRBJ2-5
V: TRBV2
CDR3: CASSYRLLETQYF
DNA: TGTGCCAGCAGTTACAGGTTGCTGGAGACCCAGTACTTC

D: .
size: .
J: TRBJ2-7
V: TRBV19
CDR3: CASSIRGEYAEQYF
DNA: TGTGCCAGTAGTATAAGGGGGGAGTACGCCGAGCAGTACTTC

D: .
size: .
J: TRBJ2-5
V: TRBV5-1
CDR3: CASSQDVETQYF
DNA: TGCGCCAGCAGCCAGGACGTAGAGACCCAGTACTTC

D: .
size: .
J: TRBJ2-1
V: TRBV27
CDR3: CASRPQRGFGSYNEQFF
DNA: TGTGCCAGCAGACCCCAGAGGGGGTTTGGTTCCTACAATGAGCAGTTCTTC

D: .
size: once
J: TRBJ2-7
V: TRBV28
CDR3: CASCYSRVGYEQYF
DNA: TGTGCCAGCTGCTACTCCCGCGTTGGCTACGAGCAGTACTTC

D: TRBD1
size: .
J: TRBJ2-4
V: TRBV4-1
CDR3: CASSQAQGAAKNIQYF
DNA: TGCGCCAGCAGCCAAGCGCAGGGGGCCGCCAAAAACATTCAGTACTTC

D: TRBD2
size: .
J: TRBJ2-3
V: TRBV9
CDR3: CASSGLGTSGRAPIKTQYF
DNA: TGTGCCAGCAGCGGACTCGGGACTAGCGGGAGGGCCCCGATTAAGACGCAGTATTTT

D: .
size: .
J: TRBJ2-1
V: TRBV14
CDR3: CASSQVRGRGEQFF
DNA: TGTGCCAGCAGCCAAGTGAGGGGACGGGGTGAGCAGTTCTTC